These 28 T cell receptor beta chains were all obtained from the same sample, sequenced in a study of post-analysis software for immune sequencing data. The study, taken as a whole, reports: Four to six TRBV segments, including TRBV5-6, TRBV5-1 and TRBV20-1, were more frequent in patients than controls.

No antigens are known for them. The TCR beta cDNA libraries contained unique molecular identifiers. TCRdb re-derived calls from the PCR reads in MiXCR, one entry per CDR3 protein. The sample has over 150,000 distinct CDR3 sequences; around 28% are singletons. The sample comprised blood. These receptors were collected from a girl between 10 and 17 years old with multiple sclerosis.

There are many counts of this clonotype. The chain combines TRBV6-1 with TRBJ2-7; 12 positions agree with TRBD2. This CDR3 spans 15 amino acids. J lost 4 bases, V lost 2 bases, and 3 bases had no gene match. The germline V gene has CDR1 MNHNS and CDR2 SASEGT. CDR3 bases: TGTGCCAGCAGTGAAAGACTAGCGGGAGTGTACGAGCAGTACTTC. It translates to CASSERLAGVYEQYF.

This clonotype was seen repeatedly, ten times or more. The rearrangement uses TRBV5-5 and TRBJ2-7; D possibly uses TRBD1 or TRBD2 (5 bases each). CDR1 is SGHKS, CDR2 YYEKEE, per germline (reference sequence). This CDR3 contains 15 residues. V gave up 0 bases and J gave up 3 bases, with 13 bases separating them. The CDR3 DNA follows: TGTGCCAGCAGCTTGGCTTTGGGACCGAGCTACGAGCAGTACTTC. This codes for CASSLALGPSYEQYF.

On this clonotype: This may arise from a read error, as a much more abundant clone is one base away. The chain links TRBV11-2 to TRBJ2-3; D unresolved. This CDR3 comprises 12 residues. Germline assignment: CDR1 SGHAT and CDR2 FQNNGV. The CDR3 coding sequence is TGTGCCAACAGCGACAACACAGATACGCAGTATTTT. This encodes CANSDNTDTQYF. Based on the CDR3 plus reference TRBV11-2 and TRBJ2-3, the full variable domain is EAGVAQSPRYKIIEKRQSVAFWCNPISGHATLYWYQQILGQGPKLLIQFQNNGVVDDSQLPKDRFSAERLKGVDSTLKIQPAKLEDSAVYLCANSDNTDTQYFGPGTRLTVL.

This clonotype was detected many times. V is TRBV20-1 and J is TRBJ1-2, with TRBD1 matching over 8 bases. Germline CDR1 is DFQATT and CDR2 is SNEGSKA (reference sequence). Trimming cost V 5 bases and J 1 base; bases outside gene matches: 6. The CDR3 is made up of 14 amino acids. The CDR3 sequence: CSASTGGVNYGYTF. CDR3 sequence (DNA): TGCAGTGCTTCAACAGGGGGAGTTAACTATGGCTACACCTTC.

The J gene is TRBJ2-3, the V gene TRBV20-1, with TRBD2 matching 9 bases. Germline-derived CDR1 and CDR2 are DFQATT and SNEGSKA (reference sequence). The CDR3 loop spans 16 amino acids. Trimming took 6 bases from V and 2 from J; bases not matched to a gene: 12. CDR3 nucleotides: TGCAGTGCGACCATCCGACTAGCGGCCCCCACAGATACGCAGTATTTT. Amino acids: CSATIRLAAPTDTQYF.

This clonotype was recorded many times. The CDR3 DNA reads as TGTGCCAGCAGCTTAGAACTAACAGGGGAAATATCCTATGGCTACACCTTC. Amino acid sequence: CASSLELTGEISYGYTF. J is TRBJ1-2 and V is TRBV11-2; TRBD1 matches at 7 bases. Germline assignment: CDR1 SGHAT and CDR2 FQNNGV. The J segment lost 4 bases and the V segment lost 0 bases, leaving 11 bases of the junction unmatched. The CDR3 totals 17 residues.

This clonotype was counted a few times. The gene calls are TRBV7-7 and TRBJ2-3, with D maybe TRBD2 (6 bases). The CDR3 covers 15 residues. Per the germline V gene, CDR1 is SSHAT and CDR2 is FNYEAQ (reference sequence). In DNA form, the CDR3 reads TGTGCTAGCGGCCGCGGGAACGGGCTCACAGATACGCAGTATTTT. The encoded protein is CASGRGNGLTDTQYF.

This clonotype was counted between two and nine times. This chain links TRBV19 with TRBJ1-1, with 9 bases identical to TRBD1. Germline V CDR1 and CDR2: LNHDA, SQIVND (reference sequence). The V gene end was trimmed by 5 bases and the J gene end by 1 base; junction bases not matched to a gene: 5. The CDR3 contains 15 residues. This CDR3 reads CASSSQGASNTEAFF. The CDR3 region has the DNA TGTGCCAGTAGTTCACAGGGGGCCTCGAACACTGAAGCTTTCTTT. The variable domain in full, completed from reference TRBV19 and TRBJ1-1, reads DGGITQSPKYLFRKEGQNVTLSCEQNLNHDAMYWYRQDPGQGLRLIYYSQIVNDFQKGDIAEGYSVSREKKESFPLTVTSAQKNPTAFYLCASSSQGASNTEAFFGQGTRLTVV.

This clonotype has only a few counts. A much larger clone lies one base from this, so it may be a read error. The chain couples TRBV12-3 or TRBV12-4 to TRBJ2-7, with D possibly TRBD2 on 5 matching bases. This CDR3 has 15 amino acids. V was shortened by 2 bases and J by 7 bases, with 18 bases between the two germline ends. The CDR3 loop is CASSLSGITYNEQYF. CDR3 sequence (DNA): TGTGCCAGCAGTTTATCCGGGATCACCTACAATGAGCAGTACTTC.

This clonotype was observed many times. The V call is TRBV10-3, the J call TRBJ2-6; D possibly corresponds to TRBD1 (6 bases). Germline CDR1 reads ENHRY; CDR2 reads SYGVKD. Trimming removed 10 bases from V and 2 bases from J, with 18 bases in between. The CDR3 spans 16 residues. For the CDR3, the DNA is TGTGCCACTGGTGGACAGTACTTTCCTGGGGCCAACGTCCTGACTTTC. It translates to CATGGQYFPGANVLTF.

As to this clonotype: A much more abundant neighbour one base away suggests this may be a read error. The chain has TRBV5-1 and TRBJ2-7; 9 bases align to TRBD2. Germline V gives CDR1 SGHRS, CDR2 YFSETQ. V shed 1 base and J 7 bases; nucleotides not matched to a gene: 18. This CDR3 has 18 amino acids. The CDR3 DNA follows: TGCGCCAGCAGCTTGTGGGGTAGCGGGACTAGCTCCTACAATGAGCAGTACTTC. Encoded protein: CASSLWGSGTSSYNEQYF.

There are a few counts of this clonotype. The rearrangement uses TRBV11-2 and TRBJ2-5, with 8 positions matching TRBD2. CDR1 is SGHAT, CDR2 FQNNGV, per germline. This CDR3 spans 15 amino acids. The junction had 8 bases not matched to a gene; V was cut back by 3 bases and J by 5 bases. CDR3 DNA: TGTGCCAGCAGCTTTACGGGAGGGCCTTGGGAGACCCAGTACTTC. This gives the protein CASSFTGGPWETQYF.

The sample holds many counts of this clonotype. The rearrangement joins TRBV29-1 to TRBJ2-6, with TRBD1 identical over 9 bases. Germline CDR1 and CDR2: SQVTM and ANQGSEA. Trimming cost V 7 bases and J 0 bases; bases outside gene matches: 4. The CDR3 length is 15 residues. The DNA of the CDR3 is TGCAGCGCCGGGACAGGGCACTCTGGGGCCAACGTCCTGACTTTC. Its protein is CSAGTGHSGANVLTF.

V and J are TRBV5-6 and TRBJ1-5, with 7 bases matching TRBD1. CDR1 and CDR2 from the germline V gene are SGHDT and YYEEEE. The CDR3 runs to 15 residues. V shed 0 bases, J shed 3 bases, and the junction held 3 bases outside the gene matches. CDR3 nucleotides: TGTGCCAGCAGCTTGGGGCAGGGGGACAATCAGCCCCAGCATTTT. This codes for CASSLGQGDNQPQHF. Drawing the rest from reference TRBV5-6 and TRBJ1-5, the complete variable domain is DAGVTQSPTHLIKTRGQQVTLRCSPKSGHDTVSWYQQALGQGPQFIFQYYEEEERQRGNFPDRFSGHQFPNYSSELNVNALLLGDSALYLCASSLGQGDNQPQHFGDGTRLSIL.

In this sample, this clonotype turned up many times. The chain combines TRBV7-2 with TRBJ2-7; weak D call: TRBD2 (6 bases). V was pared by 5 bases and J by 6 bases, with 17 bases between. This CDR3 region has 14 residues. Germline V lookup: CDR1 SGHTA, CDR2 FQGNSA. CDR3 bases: TGTGCCAGCAGCGTTTCTCGGACTATCGCCGAGCAGTACTTC. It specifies CASSVSRTIAEQYF.

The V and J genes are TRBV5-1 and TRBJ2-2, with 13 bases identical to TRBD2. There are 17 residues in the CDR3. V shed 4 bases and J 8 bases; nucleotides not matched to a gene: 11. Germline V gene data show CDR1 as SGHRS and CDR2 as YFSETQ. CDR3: CASSPGTSGATAGELFF. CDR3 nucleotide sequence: TGCGCCAGCAGCCCTGGGACTAGCGGGGCCACGGCAGGGGAGCTGTTTTTT.

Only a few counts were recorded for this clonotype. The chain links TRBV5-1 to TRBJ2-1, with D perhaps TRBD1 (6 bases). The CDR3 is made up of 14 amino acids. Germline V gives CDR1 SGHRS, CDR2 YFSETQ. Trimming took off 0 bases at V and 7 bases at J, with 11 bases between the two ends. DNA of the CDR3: TGCGCCAGCAGCTTGGGGGACACCCTTAATGAGCAGTTCTTC. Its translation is CASSLGDTLNEQFF.

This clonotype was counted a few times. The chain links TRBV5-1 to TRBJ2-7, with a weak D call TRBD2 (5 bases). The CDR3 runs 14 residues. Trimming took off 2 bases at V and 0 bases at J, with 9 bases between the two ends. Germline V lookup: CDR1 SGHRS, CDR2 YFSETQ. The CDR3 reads CASSFSVASYEQYF. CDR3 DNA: TGCGCCAGCAGCTTTAGCGTCGCCTCCTACGAGCAGTACTTC.

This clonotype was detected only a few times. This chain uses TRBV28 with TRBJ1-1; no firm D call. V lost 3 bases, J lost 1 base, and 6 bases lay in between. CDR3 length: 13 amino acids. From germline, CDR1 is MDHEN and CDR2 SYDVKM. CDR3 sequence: CASSLAENTEAFF. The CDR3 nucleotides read TGTGCCAGCAGTTTGGCGGAGAACACTGAAGCTTTCTTT.

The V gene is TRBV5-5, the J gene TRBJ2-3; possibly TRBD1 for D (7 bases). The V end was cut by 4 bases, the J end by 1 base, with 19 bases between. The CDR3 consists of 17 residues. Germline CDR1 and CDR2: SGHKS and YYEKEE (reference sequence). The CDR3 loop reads CASSDYRGGKGTDTQYF. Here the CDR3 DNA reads TGTGCCAGCAGCGATTACAGGGGCGGGAAAGGCACAGATACGCAGTATTTT.

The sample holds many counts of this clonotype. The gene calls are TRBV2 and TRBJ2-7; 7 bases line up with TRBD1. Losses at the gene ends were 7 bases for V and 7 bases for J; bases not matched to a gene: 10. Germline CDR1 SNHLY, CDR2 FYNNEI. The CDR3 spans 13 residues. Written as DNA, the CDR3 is TGTGCCAGCATTAGGGACAGCTCGGGGGAGCAGTACTTC. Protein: CASIRDSSGEQYF.

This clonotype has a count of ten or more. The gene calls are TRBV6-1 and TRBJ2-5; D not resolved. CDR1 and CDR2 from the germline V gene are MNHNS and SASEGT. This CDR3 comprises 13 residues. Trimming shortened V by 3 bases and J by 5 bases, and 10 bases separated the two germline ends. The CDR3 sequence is CASSEGIPETQYF. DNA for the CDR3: TGTGCCAGCAGTGAGGGCATACCGGAGACCCAGTACTTC.

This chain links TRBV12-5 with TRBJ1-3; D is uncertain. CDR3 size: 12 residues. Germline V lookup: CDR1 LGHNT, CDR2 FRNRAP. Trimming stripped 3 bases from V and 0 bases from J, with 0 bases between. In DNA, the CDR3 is TGTGCTAGTGGTTTCTCTGGAAACACCATATATTTT. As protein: CASGFSGNTIYF. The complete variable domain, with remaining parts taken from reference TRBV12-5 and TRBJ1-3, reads DARVTQTPRHKVTEMGQEVTMRCQPILGHNTVFWYRQTMMQGLELLAYFRNRAPLDDSGMPKDRFSAEMPDATLATLKIQPSEPRDSAVYFCASGFSGNTIYFGEGSWLTVV.

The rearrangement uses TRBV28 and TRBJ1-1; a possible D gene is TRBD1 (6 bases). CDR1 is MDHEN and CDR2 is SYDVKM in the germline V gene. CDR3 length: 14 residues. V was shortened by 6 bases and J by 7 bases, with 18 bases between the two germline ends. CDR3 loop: CASSPLGQGFEAFF. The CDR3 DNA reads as TGTGCCAGCAGCCCCCTAGGGCAGGGGTTTGAAGCTTTCTTT.

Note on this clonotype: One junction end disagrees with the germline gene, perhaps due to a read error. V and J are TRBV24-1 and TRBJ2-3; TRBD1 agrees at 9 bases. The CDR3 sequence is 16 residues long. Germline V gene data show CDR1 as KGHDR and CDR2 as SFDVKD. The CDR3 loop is CTTSDPGTGSTDTQYF. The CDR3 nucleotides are TGTACCACCAGTGACCCTGGGACAGGGTCCACAGATACGCAGTATTTT.

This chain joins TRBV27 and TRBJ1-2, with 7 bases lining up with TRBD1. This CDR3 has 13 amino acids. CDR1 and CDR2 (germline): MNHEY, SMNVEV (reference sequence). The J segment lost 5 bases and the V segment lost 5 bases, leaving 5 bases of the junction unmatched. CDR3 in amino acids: CASSTGAGYGYTF. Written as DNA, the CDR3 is TGTGCCAGCAGTACAGGGGCAGGATATGGCTACACCTTC.

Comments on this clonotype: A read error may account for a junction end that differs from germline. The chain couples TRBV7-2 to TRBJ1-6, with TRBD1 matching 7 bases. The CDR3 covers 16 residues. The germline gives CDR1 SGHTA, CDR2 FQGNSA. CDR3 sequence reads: CVSSPNAGTVNSPLHF. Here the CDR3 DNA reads TGTGTCAGCAGCCCAAACGCCGGGACAGTTAATTCACCCCTCCACTTT.

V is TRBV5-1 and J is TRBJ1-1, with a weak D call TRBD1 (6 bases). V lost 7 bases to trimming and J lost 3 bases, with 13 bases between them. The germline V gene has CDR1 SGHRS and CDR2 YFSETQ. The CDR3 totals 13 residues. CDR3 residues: CASGNREDTEAFF. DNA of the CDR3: TGCGCCAGCGGGAACAGGGAGGACACTGAAGCTTTCTTT.